Presented here are 11 T cell receptor beta chains from one specimen sequenced in a study of blood T cells in healthy people across ages. For the second PCR, which ran for about 6 to 12 cycles, a sample-barcoded 5' primer and a J-beta primer mix were used. TCRdb passed the 5' RACE reads through MiXCR, listing each CDR3 protein once. The sample has some 880,000 distinct CDR3 sequences, roughly 40% seen once. The sequenced sample was blood. All receptors come from a man younger than 35 in good health.

This clonotype was found a few times. J is TRBJ1-1 and V is TRBV28; no reliable D call. CDR3 length: 16 amino acids. The germline V gene has CDR1 MDHEN and CDR2 SYDVKM. Trimming shortened V by 1 base and J by 1 base, and 13 bases separated the two germline ends. The CDR3 loop reads CASSLSTGPGNTEAFF. DNA for the CDR3: TGTGCCAGCAGTTTATCTACGGGTCCAGGGAACACTGAAGCTTTCTTT.

The sample holds a few counts of this clonotype. This sequence joins TRBV7-2 and TRBJ2-1; TRBD1 is a possible D gene (6 bases). V shed 4 bases and J shed 9 bases, with 10 bases lying between them. Germline V CDR1 and CDR2: SGHTA, FQGNSA. This CDR3 contains 12 residues. CDR3 protein: CASSSGAGEQFF. For the CDR3, the DNA is TGTGCCAGCAGCTCAGGGGCAGGTGAGCAGTTCTTC.

This sequence joins TRBV20-1 and TRBJ2-2; a possible D gene is TRBD1 (6 bases). CDR3 length: 13 residues. CDR1 DFQATT and CDR2 SNEGSKA come from the germline V gene (reference sequence). Trimming stripped 0 bases from V and 7 bases from J, with 9 bases between. In DNA form, the CDR3 reads TGCAGTGCTAGAGACACAGGGAACGGGGAGCTGTTTTTT. Translation: CSARDTGNGELFF.

The chain employs TRBV19 and TRBJ2-5, with D hard to call. With 4 bases removed from V and 0 bases from J, the gap between germline ends came to 6 bases. The CDR3 is 13 amino acids. Germline V gives CDR1 LNHDA, CDR2 SQIVND (reference sequence). CDR3 nucleotides: TGTGCCAGTAGTACGACGGACCAAGAGACCCAGTACTTC. It specifies CASSTTDQETQYF.

J is TRBJ1-5 and V is TRBV2; a weak D match, TRBD1 (6 bases). The CDR3 has 15 residues. V gave up 6 bases and J gave up 7 bases, with 19 bases separating them. CDR1 is SNHLY, CDR2 FYNNEI, per germline. The CDR3 reads CASSSEGGVYQPQHF. CDR3 DNA sequence: TGTGCCAGCAGCTCAGAGGGGGGCGTCTACCAGCCCCAGCATTTT. The whole variable domain, filled in from reference TRBV2 and TRBJ1-5, reads EPEVTQTPSHQVTQMGQEVILRCVPISNHLYFYWYRQILGQKVEFLVSFYNNEISEKSEIFDDQFSVERPDGSNFTLKIRSTKLEDSAMYFCASSSEGGVYQPQHFGDGTRLSIL.

V usage is TRBV20-1 and J usage is TRBJ2-7; D call uncertain. The germline V gene has CDR1 DFQATT and CDR2 SNEGSKA (reference sequence). Trimming removed 6 bases from V and 0 bases from J, with 6 bases in between. This CDR3 region has 11 residues. CDR3 sequence: CSALSSYEQYF. CDR3 DNA sequence: TGCAGTGCACTCAGCTCCTACGAGCAGTACTTC.

The chain employs TRBV3-1 and TRBJ2-5; either TRBD1 or TRBD2 may fit D (5 bases each). Trimming took off 3 bases at V and 11 bases at J, with 13 bases between the two ends. CDR1 LGHDT and CDR2 YNNKEL come from the germline V gene (reference sequence). CDR3 length: 12 amino acids. As DNA, the CDR3 is TGTGCCAGCAGCCACAGGGCGGGTGAGCAGTACTTC. It specifies CASSHRAGEQYF.

This clonotype was seen more than once but under ten times. The chain couples TRBV27 to TRBJ1-4; 7 nucleotides agree with TRBD1. This CDR3 has 16 amino acids. The J segment lost 0 bases and the V segment lost 3 bases, leaving 4 bases of the junction unmatched. Germline V gives CDR1 MNHEY, CDR2 SMNVEV (reference sequence). Here the CDR3 reads CASSFSRGATNEKLFF. In DNA, the CDR3 is TGTGCCAGCAGTTTCTCCAGGGGGGCAACTAATGAAAAACTGTTTTTT.

On this clonotype itself: A much bigger clone sits one base away, suggesting this may be a read error. V gene TRBV9 combines with J gene TRBJ2-1, with D possibly being TRBD2 (6 bases). This CDR3 spans 12 amino acids. CDR1 SGDLS and CDR2 YYNGEE come from the germline V gene. V lost 2 bases, J lost 13 bases, and 13 bases lay in between. The CDR3 region has the DNA TGTGCCAGCAGCGTTACGGGAGAGACCCAGTTCTTC. Protein product: CASSVTGETQFF.

This clonotype was recorded at least ten times. The chain couples TRBV10-3 to TRBJ2-1; 7 nucleotides agree with TRBD2. Trimming cost V 3 bases and J 3 bases; bases outside gene matches: 8. The CDR3 contains 16 residues. In germline, CDR1 is ENHRY, CDR2 SYGVKD. The CDR3 loop is CAISDPRSGIYNEQFF. The CDR3 bases are TGTGCCATCAGTGACCCACGCAGCGGGATCTACAATGAGCAGTTCTTC.

In its sample, this clonotype was seen many times. The CDR3 is CASSSQGVETQYF. The CDR3 DNA reads TGTGCCAGCAGCTCTCAGGGCGTGGAGACCCAGTACTTC. The chain carries TRBV7-2 and TRBJ2-5; a possible D gene is TRBD1 (5 bases). Germline V gives CDR1 SGHTA, CDR2 FQGNSA. The CDR3 contains 13 residues. V lost 4 bases to trimming and J lost 5 bases, with 11 bases between them. Filled out from reference TRBV7-2 and TRBJ2-5, the complete variable domain reads GAGVSQSPSNKVTEKGKDVELRCDPISGHTALYWYRQSLGQGLEFLIYFQGNSAPDKSGLPSDRFSAERTGGSVSTLTIQRTQQEDSAVYLCASSSQGVETQYFGPGTRLLVL.